This T cell receptor (beta chain) came from a study of T-cell memory formation after mild COVID-19. Study findings and constraints: Contracting CD8+ clones were enriched in EMRA, CD4+ mainly in CM and EM. Clones that shrank (day 15 to 85) were balanced CD4/CD8, whereas later expanders leaned CD4+. A subset of responding clones appeared in pre-infection memory, suggesting cross-reactive memory joined.

Germline V gene data show CDR1 as LNHDA and CDR2 as SQIVND (reference sequence). This CDR3 comprises 15 residues. Trimming pared 5 bases from V and 1 base from J, leaving 15 bases between. Notes on this clonotype: The target antigen is unknown.

TCR alpha and TCR beta cDNA libraries carrying sample barcodes and UMIs were produced by 5'RACE using constant-segment primers. A single record per CDR3 protein comes from TCRdb applying MiXCR to the 5' RACE reads. The sample shows 310,000 or so distinct CDR3 sequences, about a sixth of them seen only once. Sequencing was done on a sample of PBMCs or a T cell subset sorted from them (not recorded which). The chain uses TRBV19 and TRBJ2-7, with a tentative D call TRBD2 (6 bases). The TCR originated in a man younger than 35 who had mild COVID-19 (a few samples of this study predate the infection). Cell type and time point are not known. CDR3 DNA sequence: TGTGCCAGTAGTTTCACGACGGCGGGGTCCTACGAGCAGTACTTC. Amino acids: CASSFTTAGSYEQYF.